Each of the 5 T cell receptor beta chains below was sequenced from the same sample in a study of T cell changes during pregnancy in multiple sclerosis. Generated by immunoSEQ multiplex PCR, the TCRdb table keeps only in-frame clones and is missing some. The sample consists of 54,000 or so clones, just over 90% of them appearing once. The material sequenced was CD4+ T cells from peripheral blood mononuclear cells, taken before pregnancy. Receptors were obtained from a female donor with multiple sclerosis, enrolled in a pregnancy study.

This rearrangement joins TRBV29-1 to TRBJ1-1, with a possible D match to TRBD1 (5 bases). Trimming took off 3 bases at V and 2 bases at J, with 13 bases between the two ends. The CDR3 runs to 14 residues. Germline V gene data show CDR1 as SQVTM and CDR2 as ANQGSEA. CDR3 amino acids: CSVDAGRGNTEAFF. In DNA, the CDR3 is TGCAGCGTTGACGCGGGGAGGGGCAACACTGAAGCTTTCTTT.

The CDR3 bases are TGTGCCAGCAGCTTAGCCCTTCGGGGGAGAGGAGAGACCCAGTACTTC. Protein product: CASSLALRGRGETQYF. The V call is TRBV7-2, the J call TRBJ2-5, with a possible D match to TRBD2 (6 bases). V lost 0 bases to trimming and J lost 4 bases, with 15 bases between them. The V gene's germline CDR1 is SGHTA and CDR2 FQGNSA. CDR3 length: 16 residues.

V gene TRBV19 combines with J gene TRBJ2-4, with TRBD2 matching over 13 bases. Germline CDR1 LNHDA, CDR2 SQIVND (reference sequence). The CDR3 extends over 16 amino acids. The junction had 7 bases not matched to a gene; V was cut back by 4 bases and J by 7 bases. The DNA of the CDR3 is TGTGCCAGTAGTACGACTAGCGGGAGGTACTTCAACATTCAGTACTTC. Protein sequence: CASSTTSGRYFNIQYF.

This clone was seen just once. Germline is not matched at one junction end, which may reflect a read error. The identical CDR3 is also encoded by other nucleotide sequences in the sample. This chain links TRBV2 with TRBJ1-1; tentative D call: TRBD1 (5 bases). CDR3 size: 14 residues. Germline V gives CDR1 SNHLY, CDR2 FYNNEI. The CDR3: CASSEGRGNTEAFF. CDR3 bases: TGTGCCAGTAGTGAGGGGAGGGGGAACACTGAAGCTTTCTTT.

CDR3: CASSLLAGGQGEQFF. CDR3 sequence (DNA): TGTGCCAGCAGCTTACTAGCGGGAGGACAGGGTGAGCAGTTCTTC. The chain joins TRBV7-3 to TRBJ2-1; TRBD2 matches 11 bases. Germline-derived CDR1 and CDR2 are SGHTA and FQGTGA. The trim removed 2 bases at V and 9 bases at J, leaving 6 bases unmatched. The CDR3 consists of 15 residues.